The 8 T cell receptor beta chains below all came from one sample that was sequenced in a study of shared clonotypes between healthy human individuals. The data were produced by immunoSEQ multiplex PCR, yet TCRdb's version contains in-frame clones alone and is incomplete. This repertoire shows about 820,000 clones, 92% found once; its top ten account for around 24%. CD45RO-negative, CCR7-positively selected cells formed the naive CD8 fraction, excluding terminally differentiated effector memory CD45RA+ cells. Input material: naive CD8+ T cells sorted from blood. Receptors originate from a man aged 25-45 years in good health.

This clone was seen only a few times. V and J are TRBV23-1 and TRBJ1-2, with D perhaps matching TRBD1 (5 bases). TRBV23-1 is an open reading frame whose function is uncertain. There are 15 residues in the CDR3. Trimming pared 2 bases from V and 4 bases from J, leaving 14 bases between. In DNA form, the CDR3 reads TGCGCCAGCAGTCAAGGGCGGGACGGAACCTATGGCTACACCTTC. It is translated as CASSQGRDGTYGYTF.

The chain uses TRBV19 and TRBJ2-7; 7 bases match TRBD2. Trimming took 9 bases from V and 3 from J; bases not matched to a gene: 8. The germline V gene encodes CDR1 LNHDA and CDR2 SQIVND (reference sequence). This CDR3 has 13 residues. The CDR3 loop reads CARLLATGYEQYF. CDR3 DNA: TGTGCCAGATTACTAGCGACCGGCTACGAGCAGTACTTC.

V and J are TRBV10-3 and TRBJ2-3, with 8 bases fitting TRBD2. The CDR3 has 16 residues. Germline lookup yields CDR1 ENHRY and CDR2 SYGVKD. V was pared by 7 bases and J by 3 bases, with 12 bases of the junction left unmatched. This CDR3 is CAITNLAGRETDTQYF. In DNA, the CDR3 is TGTGCCATCACCAACCTAGCGGGCCGGGAAACAGATACGCAGTATTTT.

The chain carries TRBV10-2 and TRBJ2-3, with a weak D call TRBD1 (5 bases). The germline gives CDR1 WSHSY, CDR2 SAAADI. V lost 9 bases to trimming and J lost 8 bases, with 24 bases between them. This CDR3 has 15 residues. The CDR3 is CASFRPTVLQGTQYF. The CDR3 DNA follows: TGCGCCAGTTTTCGCCCGACGGTGCTCCAGGGTACGCAGTATTTT.

This clone came up a few times. The V call is TRBV2, the J call TRBJ2-3, with no clear D. CDR1 and CDR2 from the germline V gene are SNHLY and FYNNEI. There are 16 residues in the CDR3. Between the trimmed V and J ends, which lost 6 bases and 0 bases, there was a span of 16 bases. CDR3 protein: CASRDVVMGSTDTQYF. Written as DNA, the CDR3 is TGTGCCAGCAGGGACGTAGTGATGGGGAGCACAGATACGCAGTATTTT.

The chain combines TRBV7-6 with TRBJ2-1, with D perhaps matching TRBD2 (5 bases). The V end lost 1 base, the J end lost 4 bases, and 11 bases lay between the germline ends. The CDR3 loop spans 15 amino acids. Germline V gene sequence: CDR1 SGHVS, CDR2 FNYEAQ. CDR3 protein: CASSLGGGAYNEQFF. CDR3 DNA sequence: TGTGCCAGCAGCTTAGGCGGAGGCGCTTACAATGAGCAGTTCTTC.

This clone is a singleton in its sample. The chain couples TRBV2 to TRBJ2-7; D is possibly TRBD1 or TRBD2 (5 bases each). The CDR3 spans 17 residues. CDR1 and CDR2 from the germline V gene are SNHLY and FYNNEI. Trimming took 8 bases from V and 2 from J, leaving 25 bases between them. The CDR3 DNA follows: TGTGCCAGCCTGGTCGTGGGGGTCGGGTCGGGAACCTACGAGCAGTACTTC. Amino acids: CASLVVGVGSGTYEQYF.

This clone has just one count. The V and J genes are TRBV6-1 and TRBJ1-2; D gene unclear. Germline CDR1 reads MNHNS; CDR2 reads SASEGT. CDR3 length: 13 residues. Trimming took 4 bases from V and 1 from J, leaving 7 bases between them. In DNA, the CDR3 is TGTGCCAGCAGTGTGGGCAGTAACTATGGCTACACCTTC. Protein product: CASSVGSNYGYTF.